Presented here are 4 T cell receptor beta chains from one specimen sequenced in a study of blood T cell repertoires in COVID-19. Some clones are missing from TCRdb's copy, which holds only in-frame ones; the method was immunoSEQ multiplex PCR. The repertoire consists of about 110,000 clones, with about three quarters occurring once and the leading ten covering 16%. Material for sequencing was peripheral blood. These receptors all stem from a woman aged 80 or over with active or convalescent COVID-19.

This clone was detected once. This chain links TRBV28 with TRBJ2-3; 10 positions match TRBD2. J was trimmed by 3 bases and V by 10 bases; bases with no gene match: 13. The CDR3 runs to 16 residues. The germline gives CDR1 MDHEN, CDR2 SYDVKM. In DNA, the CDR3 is TGTGCCACCCGAATCAGCGGGAGGGCCCGGACAGATACGCAGTATTTT. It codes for CATRISGRARTDTQYF.

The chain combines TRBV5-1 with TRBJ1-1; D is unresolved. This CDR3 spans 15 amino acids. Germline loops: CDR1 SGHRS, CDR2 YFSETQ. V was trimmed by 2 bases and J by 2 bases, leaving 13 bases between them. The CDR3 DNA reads TGCGCCAGCAGCTTCCGTAATAGCTTTAACACTGAAGCTTTCTTT. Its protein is CASSFRNSFNTEAFF.

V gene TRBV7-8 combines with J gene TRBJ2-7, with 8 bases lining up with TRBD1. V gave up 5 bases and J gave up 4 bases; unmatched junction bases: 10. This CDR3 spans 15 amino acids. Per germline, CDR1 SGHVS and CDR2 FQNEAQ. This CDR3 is CASSKGTGFWYEQYF. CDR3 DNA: TGTGCCAGCAGCAAGGGGACAGGCTTTTGGTACGAGCAGTACTTC.

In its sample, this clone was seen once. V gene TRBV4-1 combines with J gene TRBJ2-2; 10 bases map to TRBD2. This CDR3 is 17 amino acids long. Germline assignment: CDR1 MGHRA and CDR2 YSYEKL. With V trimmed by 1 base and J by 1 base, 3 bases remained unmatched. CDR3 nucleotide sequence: TGCGCCAGCAGCCAAGGACTAGCGGGCTTGAACACCGGGGAGCTGTTTTTT. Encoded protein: CASSQGLAGLNTGELFF.